These 20 T cell receptor beta chains share one sample of origin, sequenced in a study of blood T cell repertoires in COVID-19. The repertoire was sequenced with immunoSEQ multiplex PCR; TCRdb's copy has only in-frame clones and lacks some. The sample shows some 220,000 clones, around 85% of them seen only once. Sample: peripheral blood. Receptor source: a woman aged 55-70 years with active or convalescent COVID-19.

This sequence joins TRBV5-5 and TRBJ1-1, with D possibly TRBD1 on 5 matching bases. Germline lookup yields CDR1 SGHKS and CDR2 YYEKEE (reference sequence). Trimming pared 4 bases from V and 7 bases from J, leaving 17 bases between. The CDR3 is 14 amino acids. The CDR3 DNA follows: TGTGCCAGCAGCCCCGGACACGGTAGTAATGAAGCTTTCTTT. Translated: CASSPGHGSNEAFF.

The CDR3 nucleotides are TGTGCCAGCAGTCCCTCGACCCTCCCCGGGGTCTATGGCTACACCTTC. It is translated as CASSPSTLPGVYGYTF. The chain joins TRBV27 to TRBJ1-2; D is uncertain. There are 16 residues in the CDR3. Germline V gives CDR1 MNHEY, CDR2 SMNVEV (reference sequence). Trimming removed 5 bases at V and 4 bases at J, with 20 bases between.

Remarks on this clone: One junction end does not reproduce the germline sequence, and a read error may be involved. J is TRBJ1-2 and V is TRBV30; D is unresolved. CDR1 and CDR2 from the germline V gene are GTSNPN and SVGIG (reference sequence). The CDR3 consists of 13 residues. The CDR3: CGWSPQVTVGYTF. The CDR3 bases are TGTGGCTGGTCTCCTCAGGTAACGGTGGGCTACACCTTC.

The rearrangement links TRBV28 to TRBJ2-1; D gene ambiguous. The CDR3 covers 13 residues. CDR1 is MDHEN, CDR2 SYDVKM, per germline. Trimming removed 2 bases from V and 6 bases from J, with 8 bases in between. Written as DNA, the CDR3 is TGTGCCAGCAGTTTAACTCGCTTCAATGAGCAGTTCTTC. Protein product: CASSLTRFNEQFF.

The chain has TRBV19 and TRBJ1-4; D may be TRBD1 (6 bases). Germline-derived CDR1 and CDR2 are LNHDA and SQIVND (reference sequence). With 5 bases removed from V and 0 bases from J, the gap between germline ends came to 13 bases. The CDR3 has 16 amino acids. CDR3 amino acids: CASSQGTSATNEKLFF. DNA for the CDR3: TGTGCCAGTAGTCAGGGGACCTCAGCAACTAATGAAAAACTGTTTTTT.

The chain recombines TRBV7-2 with TRBJ2-2; the D gene is possibly TRBD1 (7 bases). Germline V CDR1 and CDR2: SGHTA, FQGNSA. V lost 2 bases to trimming and J lost 4 bases, with 14 bases between them. The CDR3 totals 16 residues. CDR3 sequence reads: CASSLNPGGSTGELFF. The DNA for the CDR3 is TGTGCCAGCAGCTTAAATCCAGGGGGGAGCACCGGGGAGCTGTTTTTT.

The chain couples TRBV5-1 to TRBJ2-1; 8 bases line up with TRBD2. The CDR3 extends over 14 amino acids. Germline CDR1 reads SGHRS; CDR2 reads YFSETQ. After removal of 2 bases from V and 9 bases from J, the junction contained 7 bases not matched to a gene. In DNA, the CDR3 is TGCGCCAGCAGCTTTAGCGGGATGAGCGGTGAGCAGTTCTTC. It is translated as CASSFSGMSGEQFF.

The chain carries TRBV5-1 and TRBJ2-1, with D possibly matching TRBD2 (6 bases). Germline CDR1 reads SGHRS; CDR2 reads YFSETQ. The length of the CDR3 is 16 residues. The V end was cut by 4 bases, the J end by 5 bases, with 19 bases between. CDR3 coding DNA: TGCGCCAGCAGCCAACGGGGACTCGCAATAAACAATGAGCAGTTCTTC. This encodes CASSQRGLAINNEQFF.

V is TRBV5-8 and J is TRBJ2-3; possibly TRBD2 for D (6 bases). The V gene lost 1 base and the J gene lost 2 bases, with 17 bases spanning the gap. Germline CDR1 SGHTS, CDR2 YDEGEE. The CDR3 has 17 amino acids. CDR3 in DNA: TGTGCCAGCAGCTTGTTACCGGGGGAATTTTTCACAGATACGCAGTATTTT. Protein sequence: CASSLLPGEFFTDTQYF.

The V call is TRBV7-3, the J call TRBJ1-1; 9 bases line up with TRBD1. Trimming removed 4 bases from V and 3 bases from J; junction bases left unmatched: 0. Germline-derived CDR1 and CDR2 are SGHTA and FQGTGA. The CDR3 extends over 13 amino acids. For the CDR3, the DNA is TGTGCCAGCAGCTGGACAGGGGACACTGAAGCTTTCTTT. The encoded protein is CASSWTGDTEAFF.

The genes are TRBV7-2 and TRBJ2-2, with TRBD1 identical over 9 bases. Germline values: CDR1 SGHTA, CDR2 FQGNSA. The CDR3 has 18 residues. V was clipped by 2 bases and J by 4 bases; unmatched bases: 11. CDR3 bases: TGTGCCAGCAGCTTAAACGGGTGGACAGGGGTCCTCACCGGGGAGCTGTTTTTT. Amino acids: CASSLNGWTGVLTGELFF.

The chain carries TRBV2 and TRBJ2-1; a possible D gene is TRBD1 (6 bases). The CDR3 totals 13 residues. The V gene lost 7 bases and the J gene lost 15 bases, with 22 bases spanning the gap. The germline V gene encodes CDR1 SNHLY and CDR2 FYNNEI. The CDR3 sequence: CASKDGLGAAGFF. The DNA for the CDR3 is TGTGCCAGCAAGGACGGATTGGGGGCCGCCGGGTTCTTC.

The V call is TRBV6-5, the J call TRBJ2-7; a possible D gene is TRBD1 (5 bases). V dropped 2 bases and J dropped 2 bases, with 16 bases sitting between them. The CDR3 extends over 16 amino acids. Germline CDR1 MNHEY, CDR2 SVGAGI. The CDR3 sequence is CASSYGSGNIPYEQYF. CDR3 DNA: TGTGCCAGCAGTTACGGGTCAGGGAACATCCCCTACGAGCAGTACTTC.

The chain combines TRBV5-8 with TRBJ1-1, with a possible D match to TRBD1 (6 bases). From germline, CDR1 is SGHTS and CDR2 YDEGEE. The V end was cut by 3 bases, the J end by 5 bases, with 20 bases between. The CDR3 loop spans 16 amino acids. DNA for the CDR3: TGTGCCAGCAGCTGGCCCCCGAGGGGGAGAGGGACTGAAGCTTTCTTT. This codes for CASSWPPRGRGTEAFF.

The chain employs TRBV10-2 and TRBJ1-4; 9 bases are shared with TRBD1. The junction had 4 bases not matched to a gene; V was cut back by 8 bases and J by 6 bases. From germline, CDR1 is WSHSY and CDR2 SAAADI. This CDR3 region has 13 residues. The CDR3 region is CASGGTGHEKLFF. In DNA form, the CDR3 reads TGCGCCAGCGGCGGGACAGGGCATGAAAAACTGTTTTTT.

The chain has TRBV29-1 and TRBJ1-1; D not certain. Trimming stripped 4 bases from V and 5 bases from J, with 14 bases between. The CDR3 spans 13 residues. The germline gives CDR1 SQVTM, CDR2 ANQGSEA. The chain's CDR3 is CSVVPQFGTEAFF. The CDR3 bases are TGCAGCGTTGTCCCTCAATTCGGGACTGAAGCTTTCTTT.

The chain employs TRBV13 and TRBJ1-2; 12 bases are a match to TRBD1. The CDR3 spans 14 residues. V lost 4 bases to trimming and J lost 8 bases; unmatched junction nucleotides: 5. Germline lookup yields CDR1 PRHDT and CDR2 FYEKMQ (reference sequence). CDR3 loop: CASSSGTGGEGYTF. The CDR3, as DNA: TGTGCCAGCAGCTCCGGGACAGGGGGCGAGGGCTACACCTTC. The full variable domain, rest sourced from reference TRBV13 and TRBJ1-2, is AAGVIQSPRHLIKEKRETATLKCYPIPRHDTVYWYQQGPGQDPQFLISFYEKMQSDKGSIPDRFSAQQFSDYHSELNMSSLELGDSALYFCASSSGTGGEGYTFGSGTRLTVV.

The chain uses TRBV6-2 or TRBV6-3 and TRBJ2-2; 10 nucleotides line up with TRBD2. The CDR3 has 18 amino acids. V trimming: 0 bases; J trimming: 4 bases; junction bases outside the gene matches: 8. The germline CDR1 and CDR2 sequences are MNHEY and SVGEGT. This chain's CDR3 is CASSYSASGRGFTGELFF. In DNA form, the CDR3 reads TGTGCCAGCAGTTACTCTGCTAGCGGGAGAGGGTTCACCGGGGAGCTGTTTTTT.

The gene calls are TRBV19 and TRBJ1-2; D is possibly TRBD1 (6 bases). Germline V gives CDR1 LNHDA, CDR2 SQIVND (reference sequence). The length of the CDR3 is 13 residues. Deletions cut 3 bases from V and 5 bases from J, with 10 bases between. This CDR3 is CASSIIGGYGYTF. CDR3 DNA sequence: TGTGCCAGTAGTATTATAGGGGGATATGGCTACACCTTC.

This clone was observed a single time. The CDR3 coding sequence is TGTGCCAGCAGCTGGGGTGGACAGTACTACGAGCAGTACGTC. Its protein product is CASSWGGQYYEQYV. The rearrangement joins TRBV5-6 to TRBJ2-7; D perhaps matches TRBD1 (6 bases). Germline-derived CDR1 and CDR2 are SGHDT and YYEEEE. The germline V and J ends were trimmed by 3 bases and 3 bases, with 13 bases remaining between them. The CDR3 length is 14 residues.